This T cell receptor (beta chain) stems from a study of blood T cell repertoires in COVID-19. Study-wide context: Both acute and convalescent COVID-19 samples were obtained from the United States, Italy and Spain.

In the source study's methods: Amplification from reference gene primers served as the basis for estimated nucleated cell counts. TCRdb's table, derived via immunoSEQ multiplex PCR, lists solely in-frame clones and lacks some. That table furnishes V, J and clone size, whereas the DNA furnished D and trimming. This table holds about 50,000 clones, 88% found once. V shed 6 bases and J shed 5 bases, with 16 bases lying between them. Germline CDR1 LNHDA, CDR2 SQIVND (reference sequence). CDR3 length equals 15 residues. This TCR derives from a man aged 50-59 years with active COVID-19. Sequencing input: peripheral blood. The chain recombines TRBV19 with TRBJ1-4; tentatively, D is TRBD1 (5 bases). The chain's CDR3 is CASRRTLGQNEKLFF. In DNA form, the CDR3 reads TGTGCCAGTAGACGGACGCTGGGGCAAAATGAAAAACTGTTTTTT. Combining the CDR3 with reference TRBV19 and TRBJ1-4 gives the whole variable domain DGGITQSPKYLFRKEGQNVTLSCEQNLNHDAMYWYRQDPGQGLRLIYYSQIVNDFQKGDIAEGYSVSREKKESFPLTVTSAQKNPTAFYLCASRRTLGQNEKLFFGSGTQLSVL.